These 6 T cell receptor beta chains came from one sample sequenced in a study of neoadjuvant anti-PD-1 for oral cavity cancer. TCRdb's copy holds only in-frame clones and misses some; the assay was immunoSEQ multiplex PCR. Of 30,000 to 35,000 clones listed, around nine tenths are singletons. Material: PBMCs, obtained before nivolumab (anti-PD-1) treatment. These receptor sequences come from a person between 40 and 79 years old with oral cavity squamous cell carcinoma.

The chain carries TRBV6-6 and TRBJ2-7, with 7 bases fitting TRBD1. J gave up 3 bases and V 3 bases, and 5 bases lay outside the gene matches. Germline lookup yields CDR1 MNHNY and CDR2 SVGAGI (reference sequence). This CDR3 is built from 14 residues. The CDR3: CASSYGQGDYEQYF. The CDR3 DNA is TGTGCCAGCAGTTATGGGCAGGGGGACTACGAGCAGTACTTC.

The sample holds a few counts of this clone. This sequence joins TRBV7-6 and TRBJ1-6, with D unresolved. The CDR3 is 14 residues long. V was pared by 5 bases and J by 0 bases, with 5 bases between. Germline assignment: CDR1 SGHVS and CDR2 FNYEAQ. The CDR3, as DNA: TGTGCCAGCAGCGGGGACTCCTATAATTCACCCCTCCACTTT. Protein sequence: CASSGDSYNSPLHF.

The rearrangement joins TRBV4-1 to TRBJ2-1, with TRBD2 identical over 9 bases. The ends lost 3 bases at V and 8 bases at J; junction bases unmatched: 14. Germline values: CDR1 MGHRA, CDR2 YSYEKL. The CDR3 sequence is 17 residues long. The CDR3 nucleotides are TGCGCCAGCAGCCAGAAGGCGGGAGGGCCGCCACATGATGAGCAGTTCTTC. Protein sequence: CASSQKAGGPPHDEQFF.

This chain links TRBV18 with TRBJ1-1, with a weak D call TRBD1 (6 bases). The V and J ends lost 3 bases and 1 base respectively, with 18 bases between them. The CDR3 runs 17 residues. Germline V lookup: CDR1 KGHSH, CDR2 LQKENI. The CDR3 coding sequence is TGTGCCAGCTCACCCGTGAGCGGGGGAGGGGGGAACACTGAAGCTTTCTTT. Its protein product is CASSPVSGGGGNTEAFF.

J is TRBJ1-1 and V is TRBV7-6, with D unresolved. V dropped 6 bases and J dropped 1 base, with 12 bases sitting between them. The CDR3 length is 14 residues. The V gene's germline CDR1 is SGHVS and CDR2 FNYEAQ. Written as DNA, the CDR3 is TGTGCCAGCAGGCCGCAAGGAGGGAACACTGAAGCTTTCTTT. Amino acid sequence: CASRPQGGNTEAFF.

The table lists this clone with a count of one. The CDR3 coding sequence is TGCGCCAGCAGCTTGGGGCCCTCCCAAGAGACCCAGTACTTC. Encoded protein: CASSLGPSQETQYF. The chain couples TRBV5-1 to TRBJ2-5, with D unresolved. Trimming pared 0 bases from V and 1 base from J, leaving 7 bases between. The CDR3 runs 14 residues. Germline values: CDR1 SGHRS, CDR2 YFSETQ.